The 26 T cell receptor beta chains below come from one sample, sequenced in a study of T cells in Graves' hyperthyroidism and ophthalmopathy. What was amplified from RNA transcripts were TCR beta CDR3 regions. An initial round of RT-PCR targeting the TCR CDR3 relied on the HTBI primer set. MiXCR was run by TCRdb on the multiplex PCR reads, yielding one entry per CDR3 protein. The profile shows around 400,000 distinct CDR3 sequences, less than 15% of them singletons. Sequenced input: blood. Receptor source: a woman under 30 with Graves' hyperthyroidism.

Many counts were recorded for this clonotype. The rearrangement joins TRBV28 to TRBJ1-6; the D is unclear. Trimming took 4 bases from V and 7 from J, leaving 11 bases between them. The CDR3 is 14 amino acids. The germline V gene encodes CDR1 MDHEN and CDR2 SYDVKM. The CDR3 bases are TGTGCCAGCAGTTCCAAGGACTGGAATTCACCCCTCCACTTT. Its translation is CASSSKDWNSPLHF. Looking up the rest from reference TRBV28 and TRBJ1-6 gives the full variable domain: DVKVTQSSRYLVKRTGEKVFLECVQDMDHENMFWYRQDPGLGLRLIYFSYDVKMKEKGDIPEGYSVSREKKERFSLILESASTNQTSMYLCASSSKDWNSPLHFGNGTRLTVT.

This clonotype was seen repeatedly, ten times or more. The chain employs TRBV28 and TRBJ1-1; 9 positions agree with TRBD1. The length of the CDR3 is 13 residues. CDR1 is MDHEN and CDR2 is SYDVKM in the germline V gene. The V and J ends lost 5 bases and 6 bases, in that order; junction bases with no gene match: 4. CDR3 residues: CASSTTGGPEAFF. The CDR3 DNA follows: TGTGCCAGCAGTACTACAGGGGGCCCTGAAGCTTTCTTT.

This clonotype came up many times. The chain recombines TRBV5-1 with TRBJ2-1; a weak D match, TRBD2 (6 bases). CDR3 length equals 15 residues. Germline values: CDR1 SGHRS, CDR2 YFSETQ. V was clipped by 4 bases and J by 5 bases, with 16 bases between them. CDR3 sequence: CASSLGTGVNNEQFF. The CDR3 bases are TGCGCCAGCAGCCTCGGGACTGGGGTCAACAATGAGCAGTTCTTC.

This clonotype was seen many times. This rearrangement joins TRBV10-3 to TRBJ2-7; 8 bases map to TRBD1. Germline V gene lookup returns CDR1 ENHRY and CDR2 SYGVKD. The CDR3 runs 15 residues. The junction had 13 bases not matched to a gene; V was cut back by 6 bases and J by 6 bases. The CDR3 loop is CAIRGSRRGQPEQYF. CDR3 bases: TGTGCCATCAGAGGCTCTCGCAGGGGGCAACCCGAGCAGTACTTC.

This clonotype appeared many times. Here the CDR3 DNA reads TGTGCCAGCACTCAGGGTTCCCACGAGCAGTACTTC. As protein: CASTQGSHEQYF. V is TRBV28 and J is TRBJ2-7, with D possibly being TRBD1 (5 bases). Germline V gene sequence: CDR1 MDHEN, CDR2 SYDVKM. Trimming took 7 bases from V and 5 from J, leaving 12 bases between them. The CDR3 has 12 residues. The whole variable domain, filled in from reference TRBV28 and TRBJ2-7, reads DVKVTQSSRYLVKRTGEKVFLECVQDMDHENMFWYRQDPGLGLRLIYFSYDVKMKEKGDIPEGYSVSREKKERFSLILESASTNQTSMYLCASTQGSHEQYFGPGTRLTVT.

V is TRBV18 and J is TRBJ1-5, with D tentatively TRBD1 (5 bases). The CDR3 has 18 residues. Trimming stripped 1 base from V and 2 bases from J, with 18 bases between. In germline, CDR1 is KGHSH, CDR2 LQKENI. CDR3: CASSPRGGGVGGNQPQHF. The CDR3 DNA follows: TGTGCCAGCTCACCACGCGGGGGAGGGGTTGGTGGCAATCAGCCCCAGCATTTT.

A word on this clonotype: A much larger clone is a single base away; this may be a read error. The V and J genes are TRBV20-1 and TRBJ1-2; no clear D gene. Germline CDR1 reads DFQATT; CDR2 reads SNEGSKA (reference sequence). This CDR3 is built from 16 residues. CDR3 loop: CSARDSNKGLNYSYTF. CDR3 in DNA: TGCAGTGCTAGAGACAGCAATAAAGGCCTTAACTATAGCTACACCTTC.

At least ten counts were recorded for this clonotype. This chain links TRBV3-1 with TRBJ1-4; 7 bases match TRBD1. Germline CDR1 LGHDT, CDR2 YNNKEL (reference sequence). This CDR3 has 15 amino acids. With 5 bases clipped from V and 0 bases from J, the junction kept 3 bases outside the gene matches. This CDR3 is CASSGQGATNEKLFF. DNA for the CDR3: TGTGCCAGCAGCGGCCAGGGGGCAACTAATGAAAAACTGTTTTTT. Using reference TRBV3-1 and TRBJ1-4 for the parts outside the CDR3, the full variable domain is DTAVSQTPKYLVTQMGNDKSIKCEQNLGHDTMYWYKQDSKKFLKIMFSYNNKELIINETVPNRFSPKSPDKAHLNLHINSLELGDSAVYFCASSGQGATNEKLFFGSGTQLSVL.

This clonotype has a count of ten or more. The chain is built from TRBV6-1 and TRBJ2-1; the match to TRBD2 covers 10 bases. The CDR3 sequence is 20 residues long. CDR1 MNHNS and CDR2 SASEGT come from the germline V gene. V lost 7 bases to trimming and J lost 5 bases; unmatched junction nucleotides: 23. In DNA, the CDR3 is TGTGCCAGCATAGGCCCCTGGAGGACTAGCGGTACCAACCAGAACAATGAGCAGTTCTTC. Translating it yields CASIGPWRTSGTNQNNEQFF.

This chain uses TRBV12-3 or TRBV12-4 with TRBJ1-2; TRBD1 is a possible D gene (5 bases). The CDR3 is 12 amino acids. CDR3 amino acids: CATGHGSYGYTF. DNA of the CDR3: TGTGCTACGGGGCACGGGAGTTATGGCTACACCTTC.

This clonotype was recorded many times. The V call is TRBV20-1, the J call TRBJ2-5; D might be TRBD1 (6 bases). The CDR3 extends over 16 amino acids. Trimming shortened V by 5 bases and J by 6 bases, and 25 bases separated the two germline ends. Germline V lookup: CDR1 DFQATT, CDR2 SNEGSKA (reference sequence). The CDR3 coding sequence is TGCAGTGCTCAAACCTTAAACAGGGCGAGGGGAAAGACCCAGTACTTC. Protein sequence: CSAQTLNRARGKTQYF.

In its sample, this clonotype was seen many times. CDR3 sequence: CASSPYRDRGAQPQHF. The DNA of the CDR3 is TGTGCCAGCAGTCCTTACCGGGACAGGGGCGCTCAGCCCCAGCATTTT. The chain carries TRBV28 and TRBJ1-5; 10 nucleotides agree with TRBD1. CDR1 and CDR2 (germline): MDHEN, SYDVKM. V lost 5 bases and J lost 6; bases outside the gene matches: 10. The CDR3 has 16 amino acids.

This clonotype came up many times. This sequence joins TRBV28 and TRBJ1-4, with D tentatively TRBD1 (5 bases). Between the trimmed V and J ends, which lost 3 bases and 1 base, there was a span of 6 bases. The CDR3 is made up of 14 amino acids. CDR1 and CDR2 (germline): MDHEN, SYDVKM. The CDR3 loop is CASSFGGTNEKLFF. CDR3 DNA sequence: TGTGCCAGCAGTTTCGGGGGAACTAATGAAAAACTGTTTTTT.

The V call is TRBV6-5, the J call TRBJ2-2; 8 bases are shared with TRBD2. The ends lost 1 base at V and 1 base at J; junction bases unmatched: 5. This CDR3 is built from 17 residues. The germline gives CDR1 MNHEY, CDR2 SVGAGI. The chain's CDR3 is CASSYFFGGGNTGELFF. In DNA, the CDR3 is TGTGCCAGCAGTTACTTTTTCGGGGGGGGGAACACCGGGGAGCTGTTTTTT.

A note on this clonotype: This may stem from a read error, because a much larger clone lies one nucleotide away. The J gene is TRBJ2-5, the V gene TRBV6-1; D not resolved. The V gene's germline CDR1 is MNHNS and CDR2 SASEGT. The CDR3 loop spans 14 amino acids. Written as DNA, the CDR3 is TGTGCCAGCAGTGAAGGGGCTATCCAAGAGACCCAGCACTTC. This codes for CASSEGAIQETQHF.

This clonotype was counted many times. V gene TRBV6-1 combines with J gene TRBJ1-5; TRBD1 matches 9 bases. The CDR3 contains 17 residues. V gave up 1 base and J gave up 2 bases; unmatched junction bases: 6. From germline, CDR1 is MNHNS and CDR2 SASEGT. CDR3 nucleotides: TGTGCCAGCAGTGAAGAAGGGGACAGGGTGGGCAATCAGCCCCAGCATTTT. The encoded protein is CASSEEGDRVGNQPQHF.

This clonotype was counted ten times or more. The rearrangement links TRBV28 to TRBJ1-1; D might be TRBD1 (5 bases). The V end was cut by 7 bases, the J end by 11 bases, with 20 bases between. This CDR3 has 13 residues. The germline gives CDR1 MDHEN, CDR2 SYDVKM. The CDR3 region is CASIGTGRVGAFF. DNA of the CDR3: TGTGCCAGCATCGGGACGGGGCGGGTCGGGGCTTTCTTT.

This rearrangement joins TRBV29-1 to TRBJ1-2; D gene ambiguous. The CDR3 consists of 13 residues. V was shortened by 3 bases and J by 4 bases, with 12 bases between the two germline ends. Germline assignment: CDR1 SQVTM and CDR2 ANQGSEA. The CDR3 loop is CSVDLSQSYGYTF. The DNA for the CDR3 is TGCAGCGTTGATTTGTCGCAGTCCTATGGCTACACCTTC.

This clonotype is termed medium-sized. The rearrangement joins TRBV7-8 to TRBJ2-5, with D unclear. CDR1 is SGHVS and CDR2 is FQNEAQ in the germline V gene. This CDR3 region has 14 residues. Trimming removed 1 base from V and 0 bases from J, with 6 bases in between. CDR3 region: CASSLDGYQETQYF. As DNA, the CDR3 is TGTGCCAGCAGCTTAGATGGCTACCAAGAGACCCAGTACTTC.

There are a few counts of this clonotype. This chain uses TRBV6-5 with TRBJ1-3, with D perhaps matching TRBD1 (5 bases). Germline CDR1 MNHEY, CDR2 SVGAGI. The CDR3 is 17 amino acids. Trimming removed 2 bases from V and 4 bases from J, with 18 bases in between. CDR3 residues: CASSYTLQGGSGNTIYF. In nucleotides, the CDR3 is TGTGCCAGCAGTTACACGCTCCAGGGAGGTTCAGGAAACACCATATATTTT.

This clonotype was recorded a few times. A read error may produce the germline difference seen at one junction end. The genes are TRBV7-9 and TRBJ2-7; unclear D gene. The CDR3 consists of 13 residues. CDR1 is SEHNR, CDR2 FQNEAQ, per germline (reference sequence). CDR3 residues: CASGFSPEEVQYF. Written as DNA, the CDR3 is TGTGCCAGCGGCTTCAGTCCTGAAGAGGTGCAGTACTTC.

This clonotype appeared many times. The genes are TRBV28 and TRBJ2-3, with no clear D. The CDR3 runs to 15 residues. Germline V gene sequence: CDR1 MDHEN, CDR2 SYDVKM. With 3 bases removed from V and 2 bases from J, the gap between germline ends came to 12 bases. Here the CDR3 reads CASSLPTRITDTQYF. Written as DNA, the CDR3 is TGTGCCAGCAGTTTGCCCACACGAATCACAGATACGCAGTATTTT.

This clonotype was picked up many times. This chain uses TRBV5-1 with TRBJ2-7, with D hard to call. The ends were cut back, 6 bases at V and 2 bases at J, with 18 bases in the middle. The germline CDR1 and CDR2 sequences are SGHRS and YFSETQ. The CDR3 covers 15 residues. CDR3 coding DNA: TGCGCCAGCAAGGAAAGTACCCACGGAACCTACGAGCAGTACTTC. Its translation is CASKESTHGTYEQYF.

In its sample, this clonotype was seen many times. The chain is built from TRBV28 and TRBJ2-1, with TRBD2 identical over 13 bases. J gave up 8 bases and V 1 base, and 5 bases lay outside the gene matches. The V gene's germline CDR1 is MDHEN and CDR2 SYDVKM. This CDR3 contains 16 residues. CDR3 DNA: TGTGCCAGCAGTTTATTGACTAGCGGGGGGATAGATGAGCAGTTCTTC. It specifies CASSLLTSGGIDEQFF.

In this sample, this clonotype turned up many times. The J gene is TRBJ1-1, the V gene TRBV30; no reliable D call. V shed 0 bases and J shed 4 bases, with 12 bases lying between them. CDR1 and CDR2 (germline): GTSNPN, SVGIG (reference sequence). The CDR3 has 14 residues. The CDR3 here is CAWSVPPRGTEAFF. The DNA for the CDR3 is TGTGCCTGGAGTGTACCCCCCCGGGGCACTGAAGCTTTCTTT.

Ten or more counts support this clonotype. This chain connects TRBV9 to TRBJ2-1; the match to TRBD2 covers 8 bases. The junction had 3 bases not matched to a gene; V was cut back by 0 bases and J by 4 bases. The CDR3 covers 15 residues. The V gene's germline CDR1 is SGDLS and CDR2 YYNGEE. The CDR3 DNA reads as TGTGCCAGCAGCGTAGCGGGAGGGCAATACAATGAGCAGTTCTTC. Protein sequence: CASSVAGGQYNEQFF.